The 9 T cell receptor beta chains in this list originate from one sample, sequenced in a study of sequential checkpoint blockade in melanoma. Only in-frame clones appear in the TCRdb table, and some are missing; sequencing was by immunoSEQ multiplex PCR. This sample has about 37,000 clones; roughly 32% occur once, and the top ten carry about 1.5%. The treatment here: randomized to nivolumab then ipilimumab (arm A) or the reverse (arm B). The sample in question was tumor tissue (inferred from file names), obtained from a patient given nivolumab and ipilimumab in sequence. The receptors were sampled from a human donor with melanoma.

This clone came up a few times. The V call is TRBV6-8, the J call TRBJ1-2, with D tentatively TRBD1 (6 bases). Germline values: CDR1 MNHGY, CDR2 SAAAGT. This CDR3 is 14 amino acids long. The ends were cut back, 2 bases at V and 6 bases at J, with 13 bases in the middle. The CDR3 loop reads CASSYEGGRDGYTF. The CDR3 DNA reads as TGTGCCAGCAGTTACGAAGGGGGAAGGGATGGCTACACCTTC.

The chain joins TRBV6-8 to TRBJ1-4; 8 bases align to TRBD1. With V trimmed by 7 bases and J by 0 bases, 13 bases remained unmatched. CDR1 and CDR2 (germline): MNHGY, SAAAGT. The CDR3 runs 18 residues. The CDR3 is CASKRTGTKYATNEKLFF. The CDR3 DNA reads TGTGCCAGCAAGAGGACAGGGACAAAATATGCAACTAATGAAAAACTGTTTTTT.

This clone turned up a few times. The chain carries TRBV30 and TRBJ1-1; no firm D call. The germline V and J ends were trimmed by 8 bases and 0 bases, with 13 bases remaining between them. The CDR3 loop spans 13 amino acids. CDR1 GTSNPN and CDR2 SVGIG come from the germline V gene (reference sequence). CDR3: CAGSFHVNTEAFF. The CDR3 coding sequence is TGTGCCGGGTCTTTCCATGTGAACACTGAAGCTTTCTTT.

There are a few counts of this clone. The rearrangement joins TRBV18 to TRBJ2-3; possible D gene TRBD2, 6 bases. Trimming removed 4 bases at V and 6 bases at J, with 26 bases between. Germline V gene lookup returns CDR1 KGHSH and CDR2 LQKENI. CDR3 size: 18 residues. This CDR3 is CASSRRGTMGREGDTQYF. CDR3 DNA sequence: TGTGCCAGCTCACGACGGGGGACGATGGGGAGAGAGGGGGATACGCAGTATTTT.

In nucleotides, the CDR3 is TGTGCTAGTGGTTTGGGACAGGGCTCTGAAGCTTTCTTT. Protein product: CASGLGQGSEAFF. The chain links TRBV12-5 to TRBJ1-1; 7 bases align to TRBD1. Germline-derived CDR1 and CDR2 are LGHNT and FRNRAP. The CDR3 has 13 residues. V shed 1 base and J 6 bases; nucleotides not matched to a gene: 2.

This chain uses TRBV11-3 with TRBJ2-5; D ambiguous. V dropped 3 bases and J dropped 0 bases, with 8 bases sitting between them. CDR1 SGHNT and CDR2 YENEEA come from the germline V gene. This CDR3 spans 14 amino acids. As DNA, the CDR3 is TGTGCCAGCAGCTTTCGGACCAACCAAGAGACCCAGTACTTC. It yields the protein CASSFRTNQETQYF.

This clone was picked up a small number of times. V gene TRBV19 combines with J gene TRBJ2-2; tentative D call: TRBD1 (6 bases). This CDR3 region has 16 residues. Germline V CDR1 and CDR2: LNHDA, SQIVND (reference sequence). Deletions cut 6 bases from V and 3 bases from J, with 17 bases between. The CDR3 coding sequence is TGTGCCAGTAGCCCTCAGGTTAACAGGGACACCGGGGAGCTGTTTTTT. This translates into CASSPQVNRDTGELFF.

The chain joins TRBV11-3 to TRBJ2-3; perhaps TRBD1 as D (5 bases). V was shortened by 2 bases and J by 3 bases, with 12 bases between the two germline ends. The CDR3 totals 15 residues. Looked up from germline, CDR1 is SGHNT and CDR2 is YENEEA. CDR3 residues: CASSLQGRLTDTQYF. The CDR3 nucleotides are TGTGCCAGCAGCTTACAGGGTCGCCTGACAGATACGCAGTATTTT.

This clone has at least ten counts. The chain employs TRBV11-3 and TRBJ2-7, with 7 bases matching TRBD1. CDR1 is SGHNT, CDR2 YENEEA, per germline. There are 14 residues in the CDR3. V gave up 5 bases and J gave up 2 bases; unmatched junction bases: 6. DNA for the CDR3: TGTGCCAGCAGCATGGGACAGAATACCTACGAGCAGTACTTC. This translates into CASSMGQNTYEQYF. Based on the CDR3 plus reference TRBV11-3 and TRBJ2-7, the full variable domain is EAGVVQSPRYKIIEKKQPVAFWCNPISGHNTLYWYLQNLGQGPELLIRYENEEAVDDSQLPKDRFSAERLKGVDSTLKIQPAELGDSAVYLCASSMGQNTYEQYFGPGTRLTVT.